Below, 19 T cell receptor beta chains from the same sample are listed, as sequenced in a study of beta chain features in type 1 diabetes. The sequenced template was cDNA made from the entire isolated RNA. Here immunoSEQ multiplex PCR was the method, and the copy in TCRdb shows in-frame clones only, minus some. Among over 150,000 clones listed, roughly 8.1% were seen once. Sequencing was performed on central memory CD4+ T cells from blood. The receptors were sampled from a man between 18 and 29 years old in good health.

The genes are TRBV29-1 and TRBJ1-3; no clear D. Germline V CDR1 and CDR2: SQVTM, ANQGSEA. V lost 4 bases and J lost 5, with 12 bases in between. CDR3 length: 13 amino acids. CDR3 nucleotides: TGCAGCGTTGTAATTCCGGGGAGAAACACCATATATTTT. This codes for CSVVIPGRNTIYF. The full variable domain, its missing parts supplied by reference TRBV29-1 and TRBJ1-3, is SAVISQKPSRDICQRGTSLTIQCQVDSQVTMMFWYRQQPGQSLTLIATANQGSEATYESGFVIDKFPISRPNLTFSTLTVSNMSPEDSSIYLCSVVIPGRNTIYFGEGSWLTVV.

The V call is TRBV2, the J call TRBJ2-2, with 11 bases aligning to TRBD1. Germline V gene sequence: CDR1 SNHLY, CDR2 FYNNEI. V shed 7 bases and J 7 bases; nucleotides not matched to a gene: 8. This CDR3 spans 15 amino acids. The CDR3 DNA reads TGTGCCAGCAACGAAGGACAGGGGGCGGTCGGGGAGCTGTTTTTT. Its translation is CASNEGQGAVGELFF. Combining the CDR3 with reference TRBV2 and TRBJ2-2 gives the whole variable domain EPEVTQTPSHQVTQMGQEVILRCVPISNHLYFYWYRQILGQKVEFLVSFYNNEISEKSEIFDDQFSVERPDGSNFTLKIRSTKLEDSAMYFCASNEGQGAVGELFFGEGSRLTVL.

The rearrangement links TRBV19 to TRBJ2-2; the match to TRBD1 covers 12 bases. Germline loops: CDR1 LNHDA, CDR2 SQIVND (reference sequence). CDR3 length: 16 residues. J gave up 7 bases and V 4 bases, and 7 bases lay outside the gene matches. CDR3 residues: CASSKGTGGSIGELFF. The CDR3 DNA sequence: TGTGCCAGTAGTAAAGGGACAGGGGGCTCTATCGGGGAGCTGTTTTTT.

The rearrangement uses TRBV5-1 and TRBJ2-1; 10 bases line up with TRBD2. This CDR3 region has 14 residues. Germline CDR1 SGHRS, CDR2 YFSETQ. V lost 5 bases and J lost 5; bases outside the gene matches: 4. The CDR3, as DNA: TGCGCCAGCAGTCGGCTAGCGGGAGACAATGAGCAGTTCTTC. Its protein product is CASSRLAGDNEQFF.

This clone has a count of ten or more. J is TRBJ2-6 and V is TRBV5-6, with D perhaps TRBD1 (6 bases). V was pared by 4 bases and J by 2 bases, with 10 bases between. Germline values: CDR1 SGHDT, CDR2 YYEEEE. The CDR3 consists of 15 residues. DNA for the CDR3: TGTGCCAGCAGCACAACAGGGACTGGGGCCAACGTCCTGACTTTC. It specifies CASSTTGTGANVLTF. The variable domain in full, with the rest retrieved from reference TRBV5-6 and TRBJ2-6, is DAGVTQSPTHLIKTRGQQVTLRCSPKSGHDTVSWYQQALGQGPQFIFQYYEEEERQRGNFPDRFSGHQFPNYSSELNVNALLLGDSALYLCASSTTGTGANVLTFGAGSRLTVL.

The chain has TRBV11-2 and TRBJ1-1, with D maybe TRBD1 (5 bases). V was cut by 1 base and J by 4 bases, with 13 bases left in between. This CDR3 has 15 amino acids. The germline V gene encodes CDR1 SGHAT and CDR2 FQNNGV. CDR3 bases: TGTGCCAGCAGCTTAGGATCAGGGCGGACCACTGAAGCTTTCTTT. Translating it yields CASSLGSGRTTEAFF. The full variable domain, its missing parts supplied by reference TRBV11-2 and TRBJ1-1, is EAGVAQSPRYKIIEKRQSVAFWCNPISGHATLYWYQQILGQGPKLLIQFQNNGVVDDSQLPKDRFSAERLKGVDSTLKIQPAKLEDSAVYLCASSLGSGRTTEAFFGQGTRLTVV.

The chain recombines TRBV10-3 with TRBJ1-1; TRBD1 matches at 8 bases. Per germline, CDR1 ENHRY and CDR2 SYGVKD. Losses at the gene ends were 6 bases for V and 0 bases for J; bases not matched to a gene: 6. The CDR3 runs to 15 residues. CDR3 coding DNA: TGTGCCATCAGAAGACAGGGGCTCCTGAACACTGAAGCTTTCTTT. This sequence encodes CAIRRQGLLNTEAFF.

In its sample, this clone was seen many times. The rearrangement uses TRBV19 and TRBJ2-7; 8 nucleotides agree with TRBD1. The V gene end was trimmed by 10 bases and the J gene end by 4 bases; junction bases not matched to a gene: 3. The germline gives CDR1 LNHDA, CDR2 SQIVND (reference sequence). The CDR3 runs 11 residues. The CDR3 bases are TGTGCCACCAGACAGGGGTACGAGCAGTACTTC. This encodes CATRQGYEQYF.

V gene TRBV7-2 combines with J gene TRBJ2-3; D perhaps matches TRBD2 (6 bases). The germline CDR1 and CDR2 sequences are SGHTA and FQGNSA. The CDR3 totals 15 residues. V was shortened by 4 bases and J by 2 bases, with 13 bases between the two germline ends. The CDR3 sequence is CASSSSGTDTDTQYF. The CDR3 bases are TGTGCCAGCAGCTCCTCCGGGACTGACACAGATACGCAGTATTTT.

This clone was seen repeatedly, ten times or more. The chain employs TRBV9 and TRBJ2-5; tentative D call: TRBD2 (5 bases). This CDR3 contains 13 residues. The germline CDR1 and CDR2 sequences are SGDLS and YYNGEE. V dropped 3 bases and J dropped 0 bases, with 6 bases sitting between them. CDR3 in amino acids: CASSERDQETQYF. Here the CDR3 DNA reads TGTGCCAGCAGCGAGAGGGACCAAGAGACCCAGTACTTC.

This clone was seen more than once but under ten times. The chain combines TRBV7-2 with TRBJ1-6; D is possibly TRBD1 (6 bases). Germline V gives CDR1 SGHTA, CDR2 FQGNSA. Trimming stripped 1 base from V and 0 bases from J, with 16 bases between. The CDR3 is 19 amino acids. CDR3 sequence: CASSLEADSDFSYNSPLHF. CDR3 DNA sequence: TGTGCCAGCAGCTTAGAGGCGGACAGCGACTTCTCCTATAATTCACCCCTCCACTTT.

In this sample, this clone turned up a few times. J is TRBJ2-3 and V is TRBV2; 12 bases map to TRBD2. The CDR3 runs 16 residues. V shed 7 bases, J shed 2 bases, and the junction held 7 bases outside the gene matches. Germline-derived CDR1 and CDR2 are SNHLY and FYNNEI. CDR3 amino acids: CASIPRTSGITDTQYF. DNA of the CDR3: TGTGCCAGCATACCTCGGACTAGCGGGATCACAGATACGCAGTATTTT.

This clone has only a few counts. CDR3 residues: CASSQEFGTEAFF. As DNA, the CDR3 is TGTGCCAGCAGCCAAGAATTCGGCACTGAAGCTTTCTTT. The chain recombines TRBV4-2 with TRBJ1-1; D unclear. The CDR3 is 13 residues long. Trimming pared 0 bases from V and 4 bases from J, leaving 6 bases between. Per the germline V gene, CDR1 is LGHNA and CDR2 is YNFKEQ.

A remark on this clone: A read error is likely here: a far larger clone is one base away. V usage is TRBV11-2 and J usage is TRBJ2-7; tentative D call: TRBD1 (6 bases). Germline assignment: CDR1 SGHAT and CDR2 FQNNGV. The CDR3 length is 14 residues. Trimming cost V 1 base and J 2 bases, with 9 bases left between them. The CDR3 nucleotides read TGTGCCAGCAGCTTAGCCGCAGGGGCCTACGAGCAGTACTTC. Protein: CASSLAAGAYEQYF. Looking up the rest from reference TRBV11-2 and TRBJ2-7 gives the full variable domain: EAGVAQSPRYKIIEKRQSVAFWCNPISGHATLYWYQQILGQGPKLLIQFQNNGVVDDSQLPKDRFSAERLKGVDSTLKIQPAKLEDSAVYLCASSLAAGAYEQYFGPGTRLTVT.

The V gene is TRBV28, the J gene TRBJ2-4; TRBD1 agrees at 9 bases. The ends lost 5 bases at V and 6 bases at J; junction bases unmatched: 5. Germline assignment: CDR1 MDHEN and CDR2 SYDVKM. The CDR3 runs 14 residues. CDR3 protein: CASSLRDRANIQYF. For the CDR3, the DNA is TGTGCCAGCAGTCTCCGGGACAGGGCAAACATTCAGTACTTC.

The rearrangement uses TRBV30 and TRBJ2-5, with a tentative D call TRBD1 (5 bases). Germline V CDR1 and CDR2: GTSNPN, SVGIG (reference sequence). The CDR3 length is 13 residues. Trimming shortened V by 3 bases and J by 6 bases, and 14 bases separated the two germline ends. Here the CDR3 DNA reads TGTGCCTGGAGGGGGCAGGGCCGGCAGACCCAGTACTTC. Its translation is CAWRGQGRQTQYF.

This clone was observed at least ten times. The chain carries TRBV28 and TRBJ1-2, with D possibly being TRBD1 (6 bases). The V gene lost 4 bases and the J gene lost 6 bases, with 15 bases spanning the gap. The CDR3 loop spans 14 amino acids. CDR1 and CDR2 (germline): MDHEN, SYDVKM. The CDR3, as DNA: TGTGCCAGCAGTTCGCGGACAGATGACAATGGCTACACCTTC. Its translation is CASSSRTDDNGYTF.

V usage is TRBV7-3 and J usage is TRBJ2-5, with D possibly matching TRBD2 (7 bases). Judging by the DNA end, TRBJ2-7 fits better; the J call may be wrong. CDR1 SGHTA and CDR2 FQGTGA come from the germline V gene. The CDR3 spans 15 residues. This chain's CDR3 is CASSKQGTSASEQYF. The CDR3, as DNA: TGTGCCAGCAGCAAACAGGGAACTAGCGCTAGCGAGCAGTACTTC.

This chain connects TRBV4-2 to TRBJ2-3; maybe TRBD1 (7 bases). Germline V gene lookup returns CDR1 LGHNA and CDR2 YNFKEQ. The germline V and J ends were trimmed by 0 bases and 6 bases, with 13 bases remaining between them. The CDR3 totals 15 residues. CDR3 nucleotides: TGTGCCAGCAGCCAAGAAGGGCAGGGGGGCGATACGCAGTATTTT. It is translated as CASSQEGQGGDTQYF.